Listed here are 27 T cell receptor beta chains from one sample, sequenced in a study of tumor-infiltrating lymphocytes in primary liver carcinoma. A primer in the constant region served to generate TCR beta cDNA from approximately 500 ng of total RNA. Investigators got TCR beta libraries out of three nested multiplex PCR rounds, done with slightly modified ARM-PCR. TRBV1-TRBV30 forward primers paired with a C-beta reverse primer drove the first two PCR rounds, about 9 cycles each. TCRdb reprocessed the multiplex PCR reads with MiXCR, giving one entry per CDR3 protein. The sample lists hundreds of thousands of distinct CDR3 sequences; almost 60% were seen once. Unsorted whole blood yielded blood RNA, and germline DNA was extracted as well. The sample taken for sequencing was peripheral blood. These receptors were obtained from a woman aged 25 to 39 with primary liver carcinoma and hepatitis B virus infection.

V and J are TRBV11-2 and TRBJ2-1; 12 nucleotides match TRBD2. The germline V gene encodes CDR1 SGHAT and CDR2 FQNNGV. Losses at the gene ends were 3 bases for V and 5 bases for J; bases not matched to a gene: 17. The CDR3 consists of 20 residues. The chain's CDR3 is CASSFVGLAGPTGYNNEQFF. In DNA, the CDR3 is TGTGCCAGCAGCTTTGTCGGACTAGCGGGGCCGACAGGGTATAACAATGAGCAGTTCTTC.

Remarks on this clonotype: Possible read error: a much larger clone is one base away. This rearrangement joins TRBV29-1 to TRBJ2-3; 12 positions match TRBD2. This CDR3 is built from 16 residues. CDR1 SQVTM and CDR2 ANQGSEA come from the germline V gene. The V segment lost 0 bases and the J segment 4 bases; nucleotides outside the gene matches: 5. The CDR3 spells CSVEDCLAGGPDTQYF. DNA for the CDR3: TGCAGCGTTGAAGATTGTCTAGCGGGAGGGCCAGATACGCAGTATTTT.

This clonotype was observed a few times. The chain links TRBV5-6 to TRBJ2-4; D is perhaps TRBD1 or TRBD2 (5 bases each). Between the trimmed V and J ends, which lost 4 bases and 8 bases, there was a span of 25 bases. CDR3 length: 17 amino acids. The germline V gene encodes CDR1 SGHDT and CDR2 YYEEEE. The CDR3 reads CASSLRTGTPISDIQYF. The DNA for the CDR3 is TGTGCCAGCAGCCTCAGGACCGGGACGCCTATCTCAGACATTCAGTACTTC.

As concerns this clonotype: Since a much larger clone is just one base distant, this may be a read error. The chain links TRBV4-3 to TRBJ2-2; 9 nucleotides agree with TRBD2. Germline-derived CDR1 and CDR2 are LGHNA and YSLEER. This CDR3 has 15 amino acids. The CDR3 nucleotides read TGCACCAGCAGCCGGGGACTAGCAGACACCGGGGAGCTGTTTTTT. Amino acids: CTSSRGLADTGELFF.

This CDR3 is CASSWTGGPTYEQYF. The CDR3 DNA follows: TGTGCCAGCAGCTGGACAGGGGGCCCCACCTACGAGCAGTACTTC. The chain has TRBV7-9 and TRBJ2-7; 11 nucleotides agree with TRBD1. V trimming: 4 bases; J trimming: 2 bases; junction bases outside the gene matches: 4. Germline CDR1 reads SEHNR; CDR2 reads FQNEAQ (reference sequence). The CDR3 has 15 amino acids.

Worth noting for this clonotype: One end of the junction does not line up with germline, which may come from a read error. The rearrangement links TRBV6-5 to TRBJ2-7; D tentatively reads TRBD1 or TRBD2 (5 bases each). The CDR3 totals 13 residues. From germline, CDR1 is MNHEY and CDR2 SVGAGI. CDR3 sequence: CASSPGQGNEHYF. The DNA for the CDR3 is TGTGCCAGCAGCCCGGGGCAGGGAAACGAGCACTACTTC.

The chain links TRBV11-2 to TRBJ2-3; no reliable D call. V lost 10 bases to trimming and J lost 4 bases, with 9 bases between them. This CDR3 comprises 11 residues. The germline gives CDR1 SGHAT, CDR2 FQNNGV. As DNA, the CDR3 is TGTGCCACCACCCGGCCAGATACGCAGTATTTT. Translated, it gives CATTRPDTQYF. Variable domain in full (rest from reference TRBV11-2 and TRBJ2-3): EAGVAQSPRYKIIEKRQSVAFWCNPISGHATLYWYQQILGQGPKLLIQFQNNGVVDDSQLPKDRFSAERLKGVDSTLKIQPAKLEDSAVYLCATTRPDTQYFGPGTRLTVL.

As concerns this clonotype: The junction departs from germline at one end; a sequencing error may be responsible. The rearrangement links TRBV4-1 to TRBJ2-1; D ambiguous. CDR1 is MGHRA and CDR2 is YSYEKL in the germline V gene. The CDR3 has 14 amino acids. DNA for the CDR3: TGCGCCAGCAGCCAAGAGTTCACAGCCAATGAGCAGTCCTTC. This encodes CASSQEFTANEQSF.

The J gene is TRBJ2-3, the V gene TRBV4-2; D uncertain. The CDR3 is made up of 18 amino acids. CDR1 LGHNA and CDR2 YNFKEQ come from the germline V gene. Trimming removed 1 base at V and 3 bases at J, with 20 bases between. CDR3 residues: CASSQGLIDWADTDTQYF. CDR3 bases: TGTGCCAGCAGCCAAGGCCTAATTGACTGGGCCGATACAGATACGCAGTATTTT.

In the case of this clonotype: At one end the junction does not follow the germline gene, possibly because of a read error. This chain uses TRBV12-3 or TRBV12-4 with TRBJ2-3; D unclear. The CDR3 is 14 residues long. CDR3 sequence reads: CAISLVVRTDTQYF. CDR3 bases: TGTGCCATCAGTCTGGTAGTAAGGACAGATACGCAGTATTTT.

This clonotype was counted only a few times. With a much larger clone just one base away, this may be a read error. The DNA of the CDR3 is TGCGCCAGCAGCCAAGGAGCTACGGACTACCTACATGGAGGAAACATTCAGTACTTC. Its protein is CASSQGATDYLHGGNIQYF. The rearrangement links TRBV4-3 to TRBJ2-4; tentative D call: TRBD2 (6 bases). Trimming cost V 1 base and J 6 bases, with 25 bases left between them. The length of the CDR3 is 19 residues. Germline-derived CDR1 and CDR2 are LGHNA and YSLEER.

This clonotype was found a few times. This chain links TRBV29-1 with TRBJ2-1; 12 bases fit TRBD2. The germline gives CDR1 SQVTM, CDR2 ANQGSEA. The CDR3 is 13 amino acids. V shed 7 bases, J shed 6 bases, and the junction held 4 bases outside the gene matches. CDR3 nucleotide sequence: TGCAGCGGGGGGACTAGCGGGTTCAATGAGCAGTTCTTC. Its translation is CSGGTSGFNEQFF.

The J gene is TRBJ2-3, the V gene TRBV30; TRBD2 matches at 8 bases. The germline V gene has CDR1 GTSNPN and CDR2 SVGIG (reference sequence). The CDR3 has 13 residues. J was trimmed by 4 bases and V by 7 bases; bases with no gene match: 7. This CDR3 reads CAYSAGVADTQYF. For the CDR3, the DNA is TGTGCCTACTCAGCGGGAGTAGCAGATACGCAGTATTTT.

Ten or more counts support this clonotype. The V call is TRBV29-1, the J call TRBJ2-5; either TRBD1 or TRBD2 may supply D (7 bases each). V was shortened by 7 bases and J by 2 bases, with 14 bases between the two germline ends. In germline, CDR1 is SQVTM, CDR2 ANQGSEA. The CDR3 consists of 13 residues. The CDR3 region has the DNA TGCAGCGCGGGGGGACAGCTGCAAGAGACCCAGTACTTC. Translated, it gives CSAGGQLQETQYF.

As regards this clonotype: Mismatch with germline at one junction end may stem from a read error. V usage is TRBV6-1 and J usage is TRBJ2-5; 7 bases are a match to TRBD2. The CDR3 has 15 amino acids. Germline V gene sequence: CDR1 MNHNS, CDR2 SASEGT. CDR3 amino acids: CASSTLTSRQETQYF. CDR3 coding DNA: TGTGCCAGCAGTACCTTGACTAGCAGGCAAGAGACCCAGTATTTC.

This clonotype was picked up a small number of times. The chain links TRBV5-1 to TRBJ2-1, with 8 bases that match TRBD1. The CDR3 sequence is 19 residues long. The ends lost 2 bases at V and 4 bases at J; junction bases unmatched: 17. The germline V gene has CDR1 SGHRS and CDR2 YFSETQ. The CDR3 nucleotides are TGCGCCAGCAGCTTAGAGGTCCAGGGGGCATCTTGGGGATACAATGAGCAGTTCTTC. It specifies CASSLEVQGASWGYNEQFF.

This clonotype was seen more than once but under ten times. The chain is built from TRBV12-3 or TRBV12-4 and TRBJ1-5, with D unclear. There are 14 residues in the CDR3. The ends were cut back, 3 bases at V and 3 bases at J, with 9 bases in the middle. As DNA, the CDR3 is TGTGCCAGCAGTTTTACAAACATCAATCAGCCCCAGCATTTT. It codes for CASSFTNINQPQHF.

Comment on this clonotype: One end of the junction is discordant with germline, which a read error may explain. The genes are TRBV6-2 or TRBV6-3 and TRBJ2-3; 8 positions match TRBD2. The CDR3 has 12 residues. Germline V gene lookup returns CDR1 MNHEY and CDR2 SVGEGT. The CDR3 bases are TGTGCCAGCAGTCAAGCGGGGGATATGCAGTATTTT. This encodes CASSQAGDMQYF.

CDR3 region: CSVEDGNNEQFF. DNA of the CDR3: TGCAGCGTAGAGGACGGGAACAATGAGCAGTTCTTC. The chain employs TRBV29-1 and TRBJ2-1; tentative D call: TRBD2 (5 bases). Germline lookup yields CDR1 SQVTM and CDR2 ANQGSEA. The CDR3 consists of 12 residues. V lost 6 bases, J lost 5 bases, and 11 bases lay in between.

V usage is TRBV4-1 and J usage is TRBJ2-1; D is unclear. Germline V gives CDR1 MGHRA, CDR2 YSYEKL. The CDR3 length is 15 residues. Trimming left V 1 base short and J 4 bases short, with 11 bases between. Here the CDR3 reads CASSQALVSYNEQFF. CDR3 DNA: TGCGCCAGCAGCCAAGCCTTAGTGAGTTACAATGAGCAGTTCTTC.

The chain is built from TRBV6-5 and TRBJ2-1, with 7 nucleotides matching TRBD1. Germline V gives CDR1 MNHEY, CDR2 SVGAGI. CDR3 length: 15 amino acids. V was clipped by 4 bases and J by 9 bases; unmatched bases: 12. The CDR3 nucleotides are TGTGCCAGCAGTTCACAGGGGATCCCTCGAAGTGAGCAGTTCTTC. The encoded protein is CASSSQGIPRSEQFF.

Concerning this clonotype itself: Being one base from a much bigger clone, this may be a read error. This chain joins TRBV4-3 and TRBJ2-6; D might be TRBD1 (6 bases). Germline V lookup: CDR1 LGHNA, CDR2 YSLEER. The CDR3 covers 15 residues. The CDR3 sequence is CVSSDRPSGANVLTF. In DNA form, the CDR3 reads TGCGTCAGCAGCGACAGGCCCTCTGGGGCCAACGTCCTGACTTTC.

In its sample, this clonotype was seen many times. The CDR3 sequence is CASSVGTNYEQYF. The CDR3, as DNA: TGCGCCAGCAGTGTGGGGACTAACTACGAGCAGTACTTC. The chain recombines TRBV10-2 with TRBJ2-7; 7 nucleotides match TRBD2. This CDR3 is built from 13 residues. Germline V lookup: CDR1 WSHSY, CDR2 SAAADI. Unmatched junction bases numbered 3, after V lost 4 bases and J lost 3 bases.

This clonotype appeared a few times. A much larger clone lies one base from this, so it may be a read error. This chain joins TRBV11-3 and TRBJ2-3, with a possible D match to TRBD2 (5 bases). This CDR3 has 15 residues. V lost 4 bases to trimming and J lost 3 bases, with 14 bases between them. Per germline, CDR1 SGHNT and CDR2 YENEEA. The CDR3 DNA is TGTGCCAGCAGCTCCCCGGGATCGGGGACAGATACGCAGTATTTT. Translation: CASSSPGSGTDTQYF.

The chain recombines TRBV29-1 with TRBJ1-4, with D hard to call. This CDR3 is 14 amino acids long. The V end lost 7 bases, the J end lost 0 bases, and 12 bases lay between the germline ends. The germline CDR1 and CDR2 sequences are SQVTM and ANQGSEA. In DNA, the CDR3 is TGCAGCGCCTACGTGGTCCCAACTAATGAAAAACTGTTTTTT. Protein product: CSAYVVPTNEKLFF.

This clonotype appeared many times. The chain uses TRBV10-3 and TRBJ1-3; D gene ambiguous. Trimming removed 6 bases at V and 2 bases at J, with 11 bases between. From germline, CDR1 is ENHRY and CDR2 SYGVKD. The CDR3 sequence is 14 residues long. The CDR3 here is CAISPDRAGNTIYF. The CDR3, as DNA: TGTGCCATCAGCCCGGACCGCGCTGGAAACACCATATATTTT.

The chain couples TRBV6-1 to TRBJ2-7; 7 bases map to TRBD1. This CDR3 is 14 amino acids long. With V trimmed by 7 bases and J by 4 bases, 10 bases remained unmatched. Germline V gene sequence: CDR1 MNHNS, CDR2 SASEGT. CDR3 sequence (DNA): TGTGCCAGCAAATCAACAGGGGTCAAGTACGAGCAGTACTTC. It encodes CASKSTGVKYEQYF.